These 31 T cell receptor beta chains came from one sample sequenced in a study of T-cell reconstitution after alpha-beta-depleted transplantation in children. For TCRbeta, the library was prepared with unique molecular identifiers. TCRdb analysed the PCR reads with MiXCR anew, one entry per CDR3 protein. Of a few hundred thousand distinct CDR3 sequences in the sample, 25% to 30% were seen once. The specimen was PBMCs, collected before TCRalphabeta/CD19-depleted stem cell transplant. The receptors derive from a boy in the first two years of life with Wiskott-Aldrich syndrome, due to receive a stem cell transplant.

The chain links TRBV7-9 to TRBJ2-1; 7 bases agree with TRBD1. The junction had 8 bases not matched to a gene; V was cut back by 2 bases and J by 4 bases. CDR1 is SEHNR, CDR2 FQNEAQ, per germline (reference sequence). The CDR3 runs to 16 residues. CDR3 nucleotides: TGTGCCAGCAGCTTAACGGGGCCGACAGGGTACAATGAGCAGTTCTTC. It yields the protein CASSLTGPTGYNEQFF.

This clonotype was seen a handful of times. The chain joins TRBV7-9 to TRBJ2-5; maybe TRBD1 (6 bases). The CDR3 length is 15 residues. Trimming pared 0 bases from V and 4 bases from J, leaving 12 bases between. Germline CDR1 and CDR2: SEHNR and FQNEAQ (reference sequence). The CDR3 is CASSLARGVRETQYF. The CDR3 DNA is TGTGCCAGCAGCTTAGCCAGGGGAGTTAGAGAGACCCAGTACTTC.

This clonotype was picked up a small number of times. The chain recombines TRBV9 with TRBJ1-5; TRBD1 matches 8 bases. Germline loops: CDR1 SGDLS, CDR2 YYNGEE. The CDR3 length is 15 residues. The ends lost 4 bases at V and 8 bases at J; junction bases unmatched: 11. This CDR3 reads CASSKYQGQDKPQHF. The CDR3 coding sequence is TGTGCCAGCAGCAAATACCAGGGACAGGATAAGCCCCAGCATTTT. The full variable domain, completed using reference TRBV9 and TRBJ1-5, is DSGVTQTPKHLITATGQRVTLRCSPRSGDLSVYWYQQSLDQGLQFLIQYYNGEERAKGNILERFSAQQFPDLHSELNLSSLELGDSALYFCASSKYQGQDKPQHFGDGTRLSIL.

The chain uses TRBV20-1 and TRBJ2-1; D gene ambiguous. CDR3 length: 11 amino acids. Germline values: CDR1 DFQATT, CDR2 SNEGSKA (reference sequence). V was trimmed by 6 bases and J by 7 bases, leaving 10 bases between them. CDR3 bases: TGCAGTGCGAAAGGCCGGAATGAGCAGTTCTTC. Translating gives CSAKGRNEQFF.

In its sample, this clonotype was seen a few times. The J gene is TRBJ2-2, the V gene TRBV29-1; D possibly corresponds to TRBD2 (6 bases). The V gene's germline CDR1 is SQVTM and CDR2 ANQGSEA. This CDR3 region has 13 residues. Trimming pared 4 bases from V and 2 bases from J, leaving 8 bases between. The CDR3 loop is CSVGGKNTGELFF. In DNA form, the CDR3 reads TGCAGCGTTGGCGGGAAAAACACCGGGGAGCTGTTTTTT.

This clonotype has more than one count but fewer than ten. This sequence joins TRBV19 and TRBJ2-1, with 10 bases that match TRBD2. The germline V gene has CDR1 LNHDA and CDR2 SQIVND (reference sequence). V trimming: 4 bases; J trimming: 4 bases; junction bases outside the gene matches: 4. The CDR3 is 15 residues long. DNA of the CDR3: TGTGCCAGTAGTACAGATAGCGGGGGGTACAATGAGCAGTTCTTC. This translates into CASSTDSGGYNEQFF.

In its sample, this clonotype was seen many times. This CDR3 reads CASSYSGFSYNEQFF. The CDR3 DNA reads TGTGCCAGCAGTTACTCAGGATTTTCCTACAATGAGCAGTTCTTC. The chain has TRBV6-5 and TRBJ2-1; D remains unclear. This CDR3 region has 15 residues. With 0 bases removed from V and 1 base from J, the gap between germline ends came to 7 bases. The germline CDR1 and CDR2 sequences are MNHEY and SVGAGI.

CDR3 bases: TGTGCCACCAGTGATTTACCTCGGACAGCGGGTTGTGCCAAAAACATTCAGTACTTC. Protein sequence: CATSDLPRTAGCAKNIQYF. The V and J genes are TRBV24-1 and TRBJ2-4, with D perhaps assigned TRBD1 or TRBD2 (6 bases each). CDR1 and CDR2 from the germline V gene are KGHDR and SFDVKD. Trimming left V 1 base short and J 1 base short, with 19 bases between. CDR3 size: 19 residues.

V usage is TRBV2 and J usage is TRBJ1-1; TRBD1 might be the D (6 bases). Germline V gene sequence: CDR1 SNHLY, CDR2 FYNNEI. CDR3 length: 14 amino acids. V shed 6 bases and J shed 0 bases, with 11 bases lying between them. The CDR3, as DNA: TGTGCCAGCAGGATCAGGGGTTTGAACACTGAAGCTTTCTTT. It translates to CASRIRGLNTEAFF.

The rearrangement uses TRBV12-3 or TRBV12-4 and TRBJ2-7; 9 bases line up with TRBD1. The CDR3 sequence is 15 residues long. After removal of 2 bases from V and 4 bases from J, the junction contained 6 bases not matched to a gene. The CDR3 DNA reads TGTGCCAGCAGTTTAAAGGGACAGGGAGAATACGAGCAGTACTTC. It encodes CASSLKGQGEYEQYF.

The chain combines TRBV9 with TRBJ2-1; possibly TRBD2 for D (6 bases). Trimming removed 0 bases from V and 5 bases from J, with 15 bases in between. The CDR3 sequence is 16 residues long. Germline V gene lookup returns CDR1 SGDLS and CDR2 YYNGEE. CDR3 residues: CASSVGRLSGNNEQFF. In nucleotides, the CDR3 is TGTGCCAGCAGCGTAGGTCGGCTTAGCGGTAACAATGAGCAGTTCTTC.

This clonotype turned up a few times. The chain recombines TRBV5-1 with TRBJ2-3; 10 nucleotides align to TRBD2. Trimming cost V 5 bases and J 2 bases; bases outside gene matches: 8. CDR1 SGHRS and CDR2 YFSETQ come from the germline V gene. The CDR3 is 16 residues long. The CDR3 region is CASSSLAGVHTDTQYF. CDR3 in DNA: TGCGCCAGCAGTTCCCTAGCGGGAGTGCACACAGATACGCAGTATTTT.

This clonotype was counted only a few times. The chain's CDR3 is CASSLSPITGGSYNEQFF. The CDR3 DNA is TGTGCCAGCAGCTTAAGCCCCATAACGGGAGGCTCCTACAATGAGCAGTTCTTC. V usage is TRBV11-2 and J usage is TRBJ2-1, with 7 nucleotides matching TRBD2. Germline values: CDR1 SGHAT, CDR2 FQNNGV. V dropped 2 bases and J dropped 0; count of bases not matched to a gene: 10. CDR3 length: 18 residues.

The chain combines TRBV3-1 with TRBJ2-2, with 12 positions matching TRBD2. This CDR3 contains 15 residues. V was clipped by 8 bases and J by 6 bases; unmatched bases: 7. The germline V gene encodes CDR1 LGHDT and CDR2 YNNKEL (reference sequence). CDR3 protein: CASGRLAGVSGELFF. CDR3 DNA: TGTGCCAGCGGTAGACTAGCGGGAGTGTCCGGGGAGCTGTTTTTT.

This clonotype came up a few times. The CDR3 coding sequence is TGCAGCGTTGCACGGACAGAGAACTATGGCTACACCTTC. Translation gives CSVARTENYGYTF. The chain has TRBV29-1 and TRBJ1-2, with a possible D match to TRBD1 (6 bases). This CDR3 region has 13 residues. The ends were cut back, 4 bases at V and 2 bases at J, with 11 bases in the middle. Looked up from germline, CDR1 is SQVTM and CDR2 is ANQGSEA.

The chain couples TRBV3-1 to TRBJ1-1; TRBD1 is a possible D gene (6 bases). Germline assignment: CDR1 LGHDT and CDR2 YNNKEL (reference sequence). The V and J ends lost 2 bases and 0 bases respectively, with 10 bases between them. CDR3 size: 15 residues. The chain's CDR3 is CASSQRRTVNTEAFF. As DNA, the CDR3 is TGTGCCAGCAGCCAACGGCGGACAGTGAACACTGAAGCTTTCTTT.

The rearrangement links TRBV10-3 to TRBJ2-5; 12 nucleotides agree with TRBD2. The CDR3 consists of 18 residues. The J segment lost 0 bases and the V segment lost 6 bases, leaving 11 bases of the junction unmatched. From germline, CDR1 is ENHRY and CDR2 SYGVKD. The CDR3 DNA reads TGTGCCATCAGGAACACCGGGGGGACTAGCGGGTACCAAGAGACCCAGTACTTC. Protein sequence: CAIRNTGGTSGYQETQYF.

The V and J genes are TRBV27 and TRBJ2-1; 7 bases match TRBD2. Germline lookup yields CDR1 MNHEY and CDR2 SMNVEV (reference sequence). The CDR3 extends over 16 amino acids. V lost 3 bases and J lost 3; bases outside the gene matches: 8. CDR3 sequence reads: CASSFFPAGSYNEQFF. CDR3 DNA sequence: TGTGCCAGCAGTTTCTTTCCAGCGGGAAGCTACAATGAGCAGTTCTTC.

V gene TRBV2 combines with J gene TRBJ2-5; no reliable D call. CDR3 size: 11 residues. Trimming left V 6 bases short and J 5 bases short, with 7 bases between. CDR1 is SNHLY and CDR2 is FYNNEI in the germline V gene. The CDR3 DNA is TGTGCCAGCAGGGCGTCGGAGACCCAGTACTTC. Amino acids: CASRASETQYF.

The chain is built from TRBV3-1 and TRBJ2-5, with D perhaps matching TRBD2 (7 bases). Deletions cut 5 bases from V and 1 base from J, with 26 bases between. Germline V gives CDR1 LGHDT, CDR2 YNNKEL (reference sequence). The CDR3 extends over 19 amino acids. The CDR3 coding sequence is TGTGCCAGCAGCAAAGCTAAAGGGGGGGGGCGACTACTCCAAGAGACCCAGTACTTC. Residues: CASSKAKGGGRLLQETQYF.

This clonotype was recorded a few times. The genes are TRBV9 and TRBJ1-2; D unclear. Germline CDR1 reads SGDLS; CDR2 reads YYNGEE. This CDR3 comprises 13 residues. V lost 0 bases, J lost 8 bases, and 11 bases lay in between. CDR3 DNA: TGTGCCAGCAGCGTAGCCCCAGAGGGAGGCTACACCTTC. Its translation is CASSVAPEGGYTF.

The sample holds a few counts of this clonotype. V gene TRBV29-1 combines with J gene TRBJ2-7, with 13 nucleotides matching TRBD2. CDR3 length: 16 residues. The V gene end was trimmed by 4 bases and the J gene end by 4 bases; junction bases not matched to a gene: 10. The germline V gene encodes CDR1 SQVTM and CDR2 ANQGSEA. The CDR3 protein is CSVGRGLAGESYEQYF. The DNA of the CDR3 is TGCAGCGTTGGGCGCGGACTAGCGGGAGAATCATACGAGCAGTACTTC.

There are a few counts of this clonotype. The gene calls are TRBV3-1 and TRBJ2-7; TRBD2 agrees at 7 bases. Germline CDR1 is LGHDT and CDR2 is YNNKEL (reference sequence). Trimming took 3 bases from V and 6 from J; bases not matched to a gene: 8. The CDR3 totals 14 residues. CDR3 bases: TGTGCCAGCAGCCACAGCGGGATGTCCGCCGAGCAGTACTTC. It encodes CASSHSGMSAEQYF.

This clonotype was seen a few times. This chain joins TRBV27 and TRBJ2-5; 9 bases map to TRBD1. The germline CDR1 and CDR2 sequences are MNHEY and SMNVEV (reference sequence). The CDR3 runs to 15 residues. The V segment lost 8 bases and the J segment 7 bases; nucleotides outside the gene matches: 14. The CDR3 nucleotides are TGTGCCAGCCGGTACCGCCGGGACAGGGAAGGGACCCAGTACTTC. Protein product: CASRYRRDREGTQYF.

The chain is built from TRBV5-4 and TRBJ1-4, with D possibly TRBD1 on 5 matching bases. The germline gives CDR1 SGHNT, CDR2 YYREEE (reference sequence). The CDR3 length is 14 residues. The V gene lost 4 bases and the J gene lost 8 bases, with 15 bases spanning the gap. The DNA for the CDR3 is TGTGCCAGCAGCACCAGGGAGGTCGGAGAAAAACTGTTTTTT. Translation gives CASSTREVGEKLFF.

The chain has TRBV14 and TRBJ2-2; 12 positions match TRBD2. The germline V gene encodes CDR1 SGHDN and CDR2 FVKESK. Trimming cost V 0 bases and J 3 bases; bases outside gene matches: 5. CDR3 length: 18 amino acids. The CDR3 bases are TGTGCCAGCAGCCAAGATCCTAGCGGGAGGGCCTACACCGGGGAGCTGTTTTTT. Its protein is CASSQDPSGRAYTGELFF.

This clonotype was seen a handful of times. V is TRBV28 and J is TRBJ2-4; 7 bases map to TRBD1. With V trimmed by 3 bases and J by 6 bases, 2 bases remained unmatched. The germline CDR1 and CDR2 sequences are MDHEN and SYDVKM. The CDR3 length is 13 residues. The CDR3 bases are TGTGCCAGCAGTTTGGACAGGTTAAACATTCAGTACTTC. Protein sequence: CASSLDRLNIQYF.

The V gene is TRBV4-2, the J gene TRBJ2-7; D remains ambiguous. The germline CDR1 and CDR2 sequences are LGHNA and YNFKEQ. The CDR3 sequence is 17 residues long. The V end was cut by 0 bases, the J end by 5 bases, with 20 bases between. DNA of the CDR3: TGTGCCAGCAGCCAAGATCATCTGTATGTATCTAGGGACGAGCAGTACTTC. Its protein is CASSQDHLYVSRDEQYF.

This clonotype was seen a handful of times. The chain has TRBV5-1 and TRBJ2-5; 7 nucleotides line up with TRBD2. J lost 1 base, V lost 0 bases, and 3 bases had no gene match. Germline V gene data show CDR1 as SGHRS and CDR2 as YFSETQ. The CDR3 is 15 amino acids. This CDR3 reads CASSLVLASQETQYF. CDR3 coding DNA: TGCGCCAGCAGCTTGGTACTAGCGAGCCAAGAGACCCAGTACTTC.

The genes are TRBV29-1 and TRBJ2-1, with 10 positions matching TRBD2. The V gene end was trimmed by 7 bases and the J gene end by 1 base; junction bases not matched to a gene: 1. Germline loops: CDR1 SQVTM, CDR2 ANQGSEA. This CDR3 has 13 residues. CDR3 sequence (DNA): TGCAGCGGTAGCGGGAGGTCCTACAATGAGCAGTTCTTC. This codes for CSGSGRSYNEQFF.

J is TRBJ2-1 and V is TRBV11-1, with a tentative D call TRBD1 (5 bases). CDR1 and CDR2 from the germline V gene are SGHAT and FQDESV (reference sequence). V shed 2 bases and J shed 4 bases, with 15 bases lying between them. CDR3 length: 16 residues. This CDR3 reads CASSLWHRMNYNEQFF. Written as DNA, the CDR3 is TGTGCCAGCAGCTTATGGCACAGGATGAATTACAATGAGCAGTTCTTC.